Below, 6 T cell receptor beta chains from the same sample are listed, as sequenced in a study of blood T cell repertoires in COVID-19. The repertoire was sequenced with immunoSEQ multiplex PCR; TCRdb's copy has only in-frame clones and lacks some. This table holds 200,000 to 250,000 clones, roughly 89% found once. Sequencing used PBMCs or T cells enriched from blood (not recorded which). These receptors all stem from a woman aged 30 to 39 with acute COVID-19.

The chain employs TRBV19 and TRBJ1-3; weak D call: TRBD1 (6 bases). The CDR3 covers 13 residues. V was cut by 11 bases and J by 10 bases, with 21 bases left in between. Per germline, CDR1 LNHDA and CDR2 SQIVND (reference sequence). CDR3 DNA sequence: TGTGCCGTTACACAGGGTGACTCTGGTACCATATATTTT. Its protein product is CAVTQGDSGTIYF.

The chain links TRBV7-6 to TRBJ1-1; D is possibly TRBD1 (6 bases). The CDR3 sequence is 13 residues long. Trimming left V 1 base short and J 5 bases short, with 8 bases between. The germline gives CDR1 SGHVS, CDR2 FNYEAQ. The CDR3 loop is CASSLDRETEAFF. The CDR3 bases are TGTGCCAGCAGCTTAGACAGGGAAACTGAAGCTTTCTTT.

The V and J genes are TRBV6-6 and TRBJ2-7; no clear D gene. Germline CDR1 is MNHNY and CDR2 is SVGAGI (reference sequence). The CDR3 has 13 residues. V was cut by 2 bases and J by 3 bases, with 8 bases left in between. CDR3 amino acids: CASSYTDSYEQYF. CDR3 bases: TGTGCCAGCAGTTACACTGATAGCTACGAGCAGTACTTC.

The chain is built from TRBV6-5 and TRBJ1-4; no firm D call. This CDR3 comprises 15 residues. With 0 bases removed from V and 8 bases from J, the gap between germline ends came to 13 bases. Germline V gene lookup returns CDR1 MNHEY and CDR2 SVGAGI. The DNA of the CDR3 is TGTGCCAGCAGTTACTCGTATCTGAGCGGCGAAAAACTGTTTTTT. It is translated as CASSYSYLSGEKLFF.

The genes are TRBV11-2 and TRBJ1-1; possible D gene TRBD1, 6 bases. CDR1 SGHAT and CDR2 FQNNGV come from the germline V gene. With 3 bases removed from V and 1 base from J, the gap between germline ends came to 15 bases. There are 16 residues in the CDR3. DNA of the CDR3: TGTGCCAGCAGCTTGCATACGGGGGGCTGGAACACTGAAGCTTTCTTT. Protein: CASSLHTGGWNTEAFF.

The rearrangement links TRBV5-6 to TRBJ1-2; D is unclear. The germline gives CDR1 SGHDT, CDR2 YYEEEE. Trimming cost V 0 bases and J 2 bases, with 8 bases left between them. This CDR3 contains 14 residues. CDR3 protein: CASSLGQNNYGYTF. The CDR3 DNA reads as TGTGCCAGCAGCTTGGGGCAGAACAACTATGGCTACACCTTC.